The subject of this entry is one TCR beta chain. Its target is unknown. This sample was taken from a study of cytomegalovirus exposure and HLA in healthy donors. The study, taken as a whole, reports: Researchers counted around 180 TCR beta chains as cytomegalovirus-associated. Later analysis showed most CMV-associated TCR beta chains appearing HLA-restricted. With DRB1 most and HLA-C fewest, TCR association rates differed between HLA loci in a later analysis.

PCR used 60 Vbeta primers and 13 Jbeta primers. The protocol was immunoSEQ multiplex PCR, while the TCRdb copy is restricted to in-frame clones and leaves out a portion. The data show 100,000 or so clones, with over 60% seen just once and 4.6% held by the top ten. Germline assignment: CDR1 SGHTA and CDR2 FQGNSA. Trimming cost V 2 bases and J 3 bases, with 16 bases left between them. CDR3 length: 16 amino acids. This chain links TRBV7-2 with TRBJ2-5, with D maybe TRBD2 (5 bases). Sequenced: PBMCs. This sequence was found in a woman aged 40-49 years in good health and CMV-seropositive. CDR3 coding DNA: TGTGCCAGCAGCTTAAGCTCGGGCCCCGGGAAAGAGACCCAGTACTTC. It translates to CASSLSSGPGKETQYF.